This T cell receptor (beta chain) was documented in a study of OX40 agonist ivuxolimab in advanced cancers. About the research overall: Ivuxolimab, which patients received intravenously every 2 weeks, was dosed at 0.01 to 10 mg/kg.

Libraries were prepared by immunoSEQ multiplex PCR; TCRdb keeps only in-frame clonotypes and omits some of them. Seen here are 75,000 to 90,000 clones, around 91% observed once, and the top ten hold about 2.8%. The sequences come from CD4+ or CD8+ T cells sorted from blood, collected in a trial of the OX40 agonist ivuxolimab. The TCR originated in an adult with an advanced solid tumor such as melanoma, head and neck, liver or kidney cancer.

The chain's CDR3 is CASSPGTGVTGELFF. The CDR3 DNA reads TGCGCCAGCAGCCCAGGGACAGGGGTTACCGGGGAGCTGTTTTTT. This chain connects TRBV5-1 to TRBJ2-2, with TRBD1 identical over 10 bases. The CDR3 has 15 amino acids. Germline loops: CDR1 SGHRS, CDR2 YFSETQ. With V trimmed by 4 bases and J by 5 bases, 5 bases remained unmatched.